This note documents a single T cell receptor beta chain sequence. This record comes from a study of spatial heterogeneity in lung cancer. Study overall: Sequencing was performed on follow-up PBMC samples when available, collected at a median of around 2 years after resection. Raw reads contained each unique TCR and UMI combination more than ten times on average.

Noted time point: blood at routine non-recurrence follow-up after resection. Germline V gene lookup returns CDR1 LGHNA and CDR2 YNFKEQ. V was pared by 3 bases and J by 4 bases, with 8 bases of the junction left unmatched. The CDR3 is 15 residues long. Via MiXCR, TCRdb re-called the 5' RACE reads, giving one row per CDR3 protein. This sample has roughly 71,000 distinct CDR3 sequences, with approximately 8.9% found just once. V gene TRBV4-2 combines with J gene TRBJ2-5; 7 bases fit TRBD1. The clonotype originates from a female donor with early-stage non-small cell lung cancer. The sample in question was PBMCs, obtained at follow-up. The DNA of the CDR3 is TGTGCCAGCAGCCACGGACAGGATAGGGGAGAGACCCAGTACTTC. Translated: CASSHGQDRGETQYF.